Sequencing of this T cell receptor beta chain was carried out in a study of technical replicates of blood from a few donors. The CDR3 is made up of 13 amino acids. Trimming pared 2 bases from V and 0 bases from J, leaving 4 bases between. Germline V CDR1 and CDR2: SNHLY, FYNNEI. Assay: immunoSEQ multiplex PCR; the TCRdb copy retains only in-frame clones and omits some. The sample has 55,000 to 75,000 clones; about 90% are singletons. The origin of this receptor is a human donor in good health. The chain has TRBV2 and TRBJ1-2; D uncertain. Sequenced material: T cells isolated from PBMCs. DNA for the CDR3: TGTGCCAGCAGTGAACAGACTAACTATGGCTACACCTTC. Amino acid sequence: CASSEQTNYGYTF.